This T cell receptor (beta chain) came from a study of identifying expanded T cells in peripheral blood. Trimming took off 5 bases at V and 5 bases at J, with 13 bases between the two ends. The germline gives CDR1 SGHTA, CDR2 FQGNSA. The CDR3 consists of 13 residues. Broader study findings: Approximately 1.2 clones differed between technical replicates, versus approximately 17 and 20 over time.

TCRdb keeps only in-frame clones here, not all; method: immunoSEQ multiplex PCR. The table records about 110,000 clones, about 85% of them present only once. This clone is a singleton in its sample. Its antigen remains unidentified. Sequencing input: blood. This chain connects TRBV7-2 to TRBJ2-7; D may match TRBD1 or TRBD2 (5 bases each). This clonotype was sampled from a person between 18 and 75 years old in good health. This CDR3 is CASSRDPWDEQYF. The CDR3 DNA sequence: TGTGCCAGCAGCCGGGACCCATGGGACGAGCAGTACTTC.